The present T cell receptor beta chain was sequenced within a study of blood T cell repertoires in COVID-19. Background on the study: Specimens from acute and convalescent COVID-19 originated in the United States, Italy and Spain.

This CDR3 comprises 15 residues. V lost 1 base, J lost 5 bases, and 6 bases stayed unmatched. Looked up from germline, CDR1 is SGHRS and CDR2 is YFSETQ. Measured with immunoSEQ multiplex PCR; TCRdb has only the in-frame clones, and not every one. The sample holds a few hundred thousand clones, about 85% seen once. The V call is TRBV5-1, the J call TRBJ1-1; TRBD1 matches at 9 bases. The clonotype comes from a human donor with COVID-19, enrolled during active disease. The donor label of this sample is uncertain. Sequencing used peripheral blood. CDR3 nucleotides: TGCGCCAGCAGCTTGCGACAGGGGGAAGGAACTGAAGCTTTCTTT. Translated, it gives CASSLRQGEGTEAFF.